The clone carrying this TCR beta chain occurred many times. No antigen is known for it. The record originates from a study of CD8 T cells in ankylosing spondylitis. Study results and limitations: Ankylosing spondylitis blood appeared to carry a characteristic TCR beta motif of roughly eight highly homologous variants. Earlier reports found some motif variants in synovial fluid and blood in reactive arthritis.

Using its own MiXCR run on the 5' RACE reads, TCRdb lists one record per CDR3 protein. Among under 200,000 distinct CDR3 sequences listed, about 9.9% were seen once. Trimming shortened V by 4 bases and J by 8 bases, and 24 bases separated the two germline ends. The CDR3 is 15 residues long. Per the germline V gene, CDR1 is SQVTM and CDR2 is ANQGSEA. Sequenced sample: blood, either unsorted or a sorted T cell fraction (not recorded which). This sequence joins TRBV29-1 and TRBJ2-7, with a weak D call TRBD2 (6 bases). The sequence was collected from a male donor with ankylosing spondylitis or in good health (not recorded which). Here the CDR3 DNA reads TGCAGCGTTGTAACGGACTACTCGGGGAATTTCCAGCAGTACTTC. This translates into CSVVTDYSGNFQQYF.